The 23 T cell receptor beta chains given below trace back to one sample, sequenced in a study of T cells in Graves' hyperthyroidism and ophthalmopathy (dated by TCRdb to the late 2010s). Libraries were built with multiplex PCR. TCRdb names Illumina HiSeq 2000 as the instrument used. Amplification of TCR beta CDR3 regions was carried out from RNA transcripts. A first-round RT-PCR of the TCR CDR3 used the HTBI primer set with the Qiagen OneStep RT-PCR kit. TCRdb reprocessed the public reads (quality trimming at Q25 with fastp, clone calling with MiXCR) and kept in-frame beta chains. Rows with a matching CDR3 protein are joined into one entry that keeps the most common DNA and genes. The sample profile shows 660,000 or so distinct CDR3 sequences; more than 20% of them were found once. The ten largest clones take up over 30% of the sample. What was sequenced was blood. These receptors came from a man in his thirties or forties with Graves' ophthalmopathy.

This clonotype was counted a few times. The V and J genes are TRBV6-1 and TRBJ1-5, with no clear D. V gave up 7 bases and J gave up 1 base, with 14 bases separating them. The CDR3 is 15 amino acids. Germline lookup yields CDR1 MNHNS and CDR2 SASEGT. The CDR3 spells CASTQSWTSNQPQHF. The CDR3 DNA sequence: TGTGCCAGCACCCAATCCTGGACGAGCAATCAGCCCCAGCATTTT.

V usage is TRBV5-1 and J usage is TRBJ2-1; 14 nucleotides agree with TRBD2. With V trimmed by 0 bases and J by 7 bases, 6 bases remained unmatched. The CDR3 length is 17 residues. Germline-derived CDR1 and CDR2 are SGHRS and YFSETQ. The CDR3 sequence: CASSLEGTSGSWNEQFF. CDR3 DNA: TGCGCCAGCAGCTTGGAAGGGACTAGCGGGAGCTGGAATGAGCAGTTCTTC.

There are a few counts of this clonotype. J is TRBJ2-5 and V is TRBV9; 7 bases fit TRBD2. The V segment lost 4 bases and the J segment 1 base; nucleotides outside the gene matches: 10. Germline V gives CDR1 SGDLS, CDR2 YYNGEE. The CDR3 has 16 amino acids. CDR3 coding DNA: TGTGCCAGCAGCCCCAGACTAGCAGGAACCCAAGAGACCCAGTACTTC. Translating it yields CASSPRLAGTQETQYF.

This chain connects TRBV5-1 to TRBJ1-6, with 8 positions matching TRBD1. This CDR3 comprises 14 residues. Germline V gene lookup returns CDR1 SGHRS and CDR2 YFSETQ. The junction had 2 bases not matched to a gene; V was cut back by 4 bases and J by 5 bases. CDR3 residues: CASSKQGDNSPLHF. The CDR3 DNA is TGCGCCAGCAGCAAACAGGGGGATAATTCACCCCTCCACTTT.

This chain uses TRBV28 with TRBJ1-5, with D tentatively TRBD1 (5 bases). Trimming cost V 10 bases and J 5 bases, with 21 bases left between them. Germline assignment: CDR1 MDHEN and CDR2 SYDVKM. CDR3 size: 15 residues. The CDR3 here is CATTGGDPLYQPQHF. For the CDR3, the DNA is TGTGCCACCACAGGAGGGGATCCCCTGTATCAGCCCCAGCATTTT.

The chain recombines TRBV12-3 or TRBV12-4 with TRBJ2-7; D possibly corresponds to TRBD2 (5 bases). This CDR3 is built from 14 residues. Trimming removed 7 bases from V and 3 bases from J, with 16 bases in between. CDR3 in amino acids: CASTLEGFRYEQYF. The DNA for the CDR3 is TGTGCCAGCACCCTAGAGGGATTTCGCTACGAGCAGTACTTC.

As concerns this clonotype: Likely a read error: the CDR3 ends without its conserved phenylalanine or tryptophan. The V call is TRBV24-1, the J call TRBJ2-5; 10 bases are a match to TRBD2. Germline CDR1 and CDR2: KGHDR and SFDVKD. This CDR3 is built from 17 residues. Unmatched junction bases numbered 13, after V lost 7 bases and J lost 3 bases. CDR3 sequence: CATSSASGSFGEETQYS. CDR3 sequence (DNA): TGTGCCACCAGCAGCGCTAGCGGGAGCTTCGGGGAAGAGACCCAGTACTCC.

The chain has TRBV28 and TRBJ2-1; 10 nucleotides agree with TRBD2. Germline loops: CDR1 MDHEN, CDR2 SYDVKM. V lost 6 bases and J lost 2; bases outside the gene matches: 7. This CDR3 contains 16 residues. The CDR3 sequence: CASRSSGSSPYNEQFF. The CDR3 nucleotides read TGTGCCAGCAGGTCTAGCGGGAGCTCCCCCTACAATGAGCAGTTCTTC.

This clonotype has ten or more counts. The J gene is TRBJ2-3, the V gene TRBV11-2; possible D gene TRBD1, 6 bases. The germline V gene has CDR1 SGHAT and CDR2 FQNNGV. V was cut by 1 base and J by 0 bases, with 8 bases left in between. The CDR3 runs 15 residues. Here the CDR3 DNA reads TGTGCCAGCAGCTTAGGGACAGCAAGCACAGATACGCAGTATTTT. Its translation: CASSLGTASTDTQYF.

The chain employs TRBV14 and TRBJ2-2; perhaps TRBD1 as D (6 bases). Germline lookup yields CDR1 SGHDN and CDR2 FVKESK. The CDR3 length is 15 residues. Trimming stripped 6 bases from V and 3 bases from J, with 14 bases between. The CDR3 spells CASRLTQGDTGELFF. The CDR3 region has the DNA TGTGCCAGCAGGCTGACACAGGGTGACACCGGGGAGCTGTTTTTT.

V is TRBV27 and J is TRBJ1-6, with TRBD1 matching 7 bases. J gave up 6 bases and V 5 bases, and 4 bases lay outside the gene matches. Per the germline V gene, CDR1 is MNHEY and CDR2 is SMNVEV (reference sequence). The CDR3 spans 14 residues. CDR3 loop: CASSDRDSNSPLHF. In DNA form, the CDR3 reads TGTGCCAGCAGTGACCGGGACAGTAATTCACCCCTCCACTTT.

This clonotype was counted a few times. V and J are TRBV30 and TRBJ2-7, with a possible D match to TRBD1 (6 bases). This CDR3 spans 11 amino acids. The V end was cut by 8 bases, the J end by 5 bases, with 13 bases between. Looked up from germline, CDR1 is GTSNPN and CDR2 is SVGIG (reference sequence). The DNA of the CDR3 is TGTGCCGGGGCAACAGGGAACGAGCAGTACTTC. Amino acids: CAGATGNEQYF. The variable domain in full, completed from reference TRBV30 and TRBJ2-7, reads SQTIHQWPATLVQPVGSPLSLECTVEGTSNPNLYWYRQAAGRGLQLLFYSVGIGQISSEVPQNLSASRPQDRQFILSSKKLLLSDSGFYLCAGATGNEQYFGPGTRLTVT.

This clonotype has more than one count but fewer than ten. The chain links TRBV7-2 to TRBJ2-7, with TRBD2 as a possible D gene (7 bases). The CDR3 is 15 amino acids. V shed 4 bases and J shed 2 bases, with 15 bases lying between them. In germline, CDR1 is SGHTA, CDR2 FQGNSA. CDR3 in amino acids: CASSSTGGGPYEQYF. CDR3 in DNA: TGTGCCAGCAGCTCCACGGGCGGGGGCCCCTACGAGCAGTACTTC.

This clonotype was seen only a few times. The chain joins TRBV7-9 to TRBJ2-7; D gene ambiguous. Trimming stripped 5 bases from V and 2 bases from J, with 19 bases between. The germline gives CDR1 SEHNR, CDR2 FQNEAQ (reference sequence). The CDR3 is made up of 16 amino acids. The CDR3 sequence: CASSPPRAGPAYEQYF. The CDR3 nucleotides are TGTGCCAGCAGCCCCCCCCGAGCCGGGCCGGCCTACGAGCAGTACTTC.

Remarks on this clonotype: Mismatch with germline at one junction end may stem from a read error. The rearrangement joins TRBV6-1 to TRBJ2-1; D remains ambiguous. Looked up from germline, CDR1 is MNHNS and CDR2 is SASEGT. The CDR3 has 12 residues. The chain's CDR3 is CASRGLYNERFF. In DNA form, the CDR3 reads TGTGCCAGCAGAGGATTATACAATGAGCGGTTCTTC.

The chain is built from TRBV6-1 and TRBJ1-5; tentatively, D is TRBD1 (6 bases). Germline CDR1 and CDR2: MNHNS and SASEGT. The CDR3 has 17 residues. Between the trimmed V and J ends, which lost 7 bases and 1 base, there was a span of 20 bases. The CDR3 DNA follows: TGTGCCAGCACCCCACACAGTTGGCAGGGGAGCAATCAGCCCCAGCATTTT. Amino acid sequence: CASTPHSWQGSNQPQHF.

A few counts support this clonotype. The genes are TRBV9 and TRBJ2-7, with 7 bases matching TRBD2. Germline trimming cut 4 bases from V and 2 bases from J; bases unmatched to any gene: 3. Germline V gene sequence: CDR1 SGDLS, CDR2 YYNGEE. The CDR3 has 13 residues. CDR3 sequence (DNA): TGTGCCAGCAGCCCACGGGAGGCCTACGAGCAGTACTTC. This encodes CASSPREAYEQYF.

The chain recombines TRBV9 with TRBJ1-1; D gene ambiguous. This CDR3 has 13 residues. Per the germline V gene, CDR1 is SGDLS and CDR2 is YYNGEE. V was shortened by 0 bases and J by 4 bases, with 7 bases between the two germline ends. CDR3 sequence reads: CASSVVWGTEAFF. The CDR3 DNA reads as TGTGCCAGCAGCGTAGTATGGGGCACTGAAGCTTTCTTT.

This clonotype appeared a few times. The V gene is TRBV6-4, the J gene TRBJ1-1; the D is unclear. V lost 3 bases, J lost 1 base, and 6 bases lay in between. Germline-derived CDR1 and CDR2 are MRHNA and SNTAGT. This CDR3 is 13 amino acids long. CDR3 in DNA: TGTGCCAGCAGTGAGACCTGGAACACTGAAGCTTTCTTT. Its protein product is CASSETWNTEAFF.

This chain connects TRBV7-3 to TRBJ2-2, with D perhaps matching TRBD2 (6 bases). The CDR3 sequence is 14 residues long. CDR1 is SGHTA, CDR2 FQGTGA, per germline. The V and J ends lost 2 bases and 7 bases respectively, with 11 bases between them. The CDR3 DNA sequence: TGTGCCAGCAGCTTAGACGGGCGGGGCGGGGAGCTGTTTTTT. It yields the protein CASSLDGRGGELFF.

This chain joins TRBV4-1 and TRBJ2-5; 14 positions agree with TRBD2. Germline loops: CDR1 MGHRA, CDR2 YSYEKL. The CDR3 has 18 amino acids. Trimming at V came to 4 bases and at J to 2 bases, leaving 9 bases not matched to a gene. This CDR3 is CASSRGTSGSGDQETQYF. The CDR3 nucleotides are TGCGCCAGCAGCCGAGGGACTAGCGGGAGTGGGGATCAAGAGACCCAGTACTTC.

The chain has TRBV7-9 and TRBJ2-2, with 10 bases aligning to TRBD1. The germline CDR1 and CDR2 sequences are SEHNR and FQNEAQ (reference sequence). This CDR3 region has 18 residues. V lost 6 bases, J lost 7 bases, and 17 bases stayed unmatched. In DNA, the CDR3 is TGTGCCAGCAGTTCCCCGGGACAGGGGTCATGGTTTATCGGGGAGCTGTTTTTT. Its translation is CASSSPGQGSWFIGELFF.

This clonotype was seen at least ten times. V gene TRBV5-1 combines with J gene TRBJ2-3; TRBD2 aligns across 7 bases. Unmatched junction bases numbered 6, after V lost 2 bases and J lost 3 bases. Per the germline V gene, CDR1 is SGHRS and CDR2 is YFSETQ. This CDR3 spans 15 amino acids. The CDR3 is CASSFGGSTTDTQYF. The CDR3 nucleotides are TGCGCCAGCAGCTTTGGCGGGAGTACTACAGATACGCAGTATTTT.